The T cell receptor (beta chain) under discussion was sequenced for a study of shared clonotypes between healthy human individuals. General study findings and limits: The small donor group covered limited genetic and exposure diversity. The study found roughly 5% of naive CD4 clonotypes shared across a few donors.

Genomic DNA of every subset was divided equally among multiple immunoSEQ plates. The method was immunoSEQ multiplex PCR; TCRdb's version includes in-frame clones alone and lacks a portion of them. The data hold over a million clones, with about 98% observed a single time. As to this clone: As yet, its antigen is unknown.

This CDR3 has 15 residues. Germline V gene sequence: CDR1 MNHEY, CDR2 SMNVEV (reference sequence). Losses at the gene ends were 3 bases for V and 5 bases for J; bases not matched to a gene: 5. This clonotype was sampled from a young man in good health. This chain uses TRBV27 with TRBJ2-1; 9 nucleotides line up with TRBD2. Sequenced input: naive CD4+ T cells sorted from blood. The subset: CD45RA+ positively selected. CDR3 sequence: CASSFESGRNNEQFF. The CDR3 nucleotides are TGTGCCAGCAGTTTCGAAAGCGGGAGGAACAATGAGCAGTTCTTC.